These 8 T cell receptor beta chains were all obtained from the same sample, sequenced in a study of cytomegalovirus exposure and HLA in healthy donors. Researchers ran the PCR with 60 Vbeta and 13 Jbeta primers. Some clones are missing from TCRdb's copy, which holds only in-frame ones; the method was immunoSEQ multiplex PCR. The sample has around 81,000 clones, 63% seen once. Material for sequencing was PBMCs. The receptors originated from a man younger than 40 in good health and CMV-seropositive.

V gene TRBV11-3 combines with J gene TRBJ2-5; possibly TRBD2 for D (6 bases). The CDR3 is made up of 14 amino acids. In germline, CDR1 is SGHNT, CDR2 YENEEA. Trimming cost V 1 base and J 4 bases, with 10 bases left between them. The CDR3: CASSLAGLIETQYF. DNA for the CDR3: TGTGCCAGCAGCTTAGCGGGACTCATAGAGACCCAGTACTTC. The full variable domain, its missing parts supplied by reference TRBV11-3 and TRBJ2-5, is EAGVVQSPRYKIIEKKQPVAFWCNPISGHNTLYWYLQNLGQGPELLIRYENEEAVDDSQLPKDRFSAERLKGVDSTLKIQPAELGDSAVYLCASSLAGLIETQYFGPGTRLLVL.

The chain carries TRBV19 and TRBJ1-5; D might be TRBD1 (5 bases). V was cut by 11 bases and J by 3 bases, with 29 bases left in between. CDR1 is LNHDA, CDR2 SQIVND, per germline (reference sequence). The CDR3 loop spans 18 amino acids. CDR3 DNA: TGTGCCGGTATCATTCGTCCCGACAGCCTAGTGACCAATCAGCCCCAGCATTTT. Translating it yields CAGIIRPDSLVTNQPQHF. The full variable domain, rest sourced from reference TRBV19 and TRBJ1-5, is DGGITQSPKYLFRKEGQNVTLSCEQNLNHDAMYWYRQDPGQGLRLIYYSQIVNDFQKGDIAEGYSVSREKKESFPLTVTSAQKNPTAFYLCAGIIRPDSLVTNQPQHFGDGTRLSIL.

The V gene is TRBV18, the J gene TRBJ2-1; a weak D match, TRBD2 (6 bases). Germline lookup yields CDR1 KGHSH and CDR2 LQKENI. CDR3 length: 15 amino acids. Deletions cut 3 bases from V and 8 bases from J, with 17 bases between. CDR3 DNA sequence: TGTGCCAGCTCACCTGGAGGGCGAGGGGCCCATGAGCAGTTCTTC. The encoded protein is CASSPGGRGAHEQFF.

This chain uses TRBV2 with TRBJ2-5, with a weak D call TRBD2 (5 bases). V was pared by 3 bases and J by 5 bases, with 16 bases between. CDR1 SNHLY and CDR2 FYNNEI come from the germline V gene. CDR3 size: 15 residues. CDR3 sequence: CASSDDYRRGETQYF. Here the CDR3 DNA reads TGTGCCAGCAGTGATGACTACCGGAGAGGGGAGACCCAGTACTTC.

V usage is TRBV5-4 and J usage is TRBJ1-6; the match to TRBD1 covers 7 bases. The junction had 6 bases not matched to a gene; V was cut back by 9 bases and J by 6 bases. Germline V gives CDR1 SGHNT, CDR2 YYREEE (reference sequence). The CDR3 has 13 amino acids. In nucleotides, the CDR3 is TGTGCCACGACGGACAGGCTTAATTCACCCCTCCACTTT. Translating gives CATTDRLNSPLHF. Supplemented by reference TRBV5-4 and TRBJ1-6, the full variable domain reads ETGVTQSPTHLIKTRGQQVTLRCSSQSGHNTVSWYQQALGQGPQFIFQYYREEENGRGNFPPRFSGLQFPNYSSELNVNALELDDSALYLCATTDRLNSPLHFGNGTRLTVT.

The chain uses TRBV11-3 and TRBJ2-1; D is undetermined. Germline-derived CDR1 and CDR2 are SGHNT and YENEEA. V shed 5 bases and J shed 6 bases, with 8 bases lying between them. The CDR3 is 12 amino acids. The DNA of the CDR3 is TGTGCCAGCAGCCTGAATAGCAATGAGCAGTTCTTC. Residues: CASSLNSNEQFF.

The chain has TRBV28 and TRBJ2-1; 8 nucleotides match TRBD2. The germline CDR1 and CDR2 sequences are MDHEN and SYDVKM. V lost 6 bases and J lost 6; bases outside the gene matches: 4. The CDR3 consists of 13 residues. The CDR3 here is CASSGRAPNEQFF. The CDR3 DNA reads as TGTGCCAGCAGCGGGAGGGCCCCCAATGAGCAGTTCTTC.

The chain has TRBV28 and TRBJ2-7; maybe TRBD1 (5 bases). The V gene's germline CDR1 is MDHEN and CDR2 SYDVKM. The CDR3 has 12 residues. The germline V and J ends were trimmed by 6 bases and 4 bases, with 10 bases remaining between them. The CDR3 spells CASSRQKYEQYF. The CDR3 DNA sequence: TGTGCCAGCAGCCGACAGAAATACGAGCAGTACTTC.